Listed here are 17 T cell receptor beta chains from one sample, sequenced in a study of blood T cell repertoires in COVID-19. Assay used: immunoSEQ multiplex PCR; TCRdb lists only in-frame clones, some missing. The sample carries more than 150,000 clones, almost 80% recorded once. Material: peripheral blood. These receptors came from a man in his sixties with active or convalescent COVID-19.

The chain recombines TRBV5-1 with TRBJ2-3; possible D gene TRBD1, 6 bases. This CDR3 is built from 16 residues. V lost 2 bases and J 0 bases, leaving 13 bases between the germline ends. In germline, CDR1 is SGHRS, CDR2 YFSETQ. The CDR3 DNA sequence: TGCGCCAGCAGCTTCACAGGGCATTCTAGCACAGATACGCAGTATTTT. Protein product: CASSFTGHSSTDTQYF.

The rearrangement joins TRBV5-5 to TRBJ1-2, with TRBD1 matching 11 bases. The V and J ends lost 4 bases and 6 bases, in that order; junction bases with no gene match: 11. CDR1 and CDR2 from the germline V gene are SGHKS and YYEKEE (reference sequence). The CDR3 covers 16 residues. The CDR3 sequence is CASSPRTGGGYDGYTF. CDR3 sequence (DNA): TGTGCCAGCAGCCCAAGGACAGGGGGCGGATATGATGGCTACACCTTC.

CDR3 protein: CASSQVLQGSYGYTF. The CDR3 coding sequence is TGCGCCAGCAGCCAAGTGCTTCAGGGTAGCTATGGCTACACCTTC. The genes are TRBV4-3 and TRBJ1-2; a possible D gene is TRBD1 (5 bases). V was trimmed by 1 base and J by 4 bases, leaving 13 bases between them. The V gene's germline CDR1 is LGHNA and CDR2 YSLEER. The CDR3 consists of 15 residues.

V gene TRBV19 combines with J gene TRBJ1-2, with D unclear. V was pared by 3 bases and J by 0 bases, with 14 bases between. Germline V gives CDR1 LNHDA, CDR2 SQIVND (reference sequence). The CDR3 sequence is 16 residues long. The CDR3 reads CASSIGGREPNYGYTF. The CDR3 coding sequence is TGTGCCAGTAGTATCGGCGGCCGAGAACCTAACTATGGCTACACCTTC.

This clone has just a few counts. The J gene is TRBJ1-1, the V gene TRBV2; TRBD1 agrees at 7 bases. The CDR3 length is 14 residues. Germline V gene sequence: CDR1 SNHLY, CDR2 FYNNEI. V shed 3 bases, J shed 1 base, and the junction held 2 bases outside the gene matches. DNA of the CDR3: TGTGCCAGCAGTGAGAACAGGGGGAACACTGAAGCTTTCTTT. Translation gives CASSENRGNTEAFF.

The rearrangement uses TRBV11-2 and TRBJ1-1, with D unresolved. The germline V gene has CDR1 SGHAT and CDR2 FQNNGV. This CDR3 spans 13 amino acids. V was trimmed by 2 bases and J by 5 bases, leaving 9 bases between them. Here the CDR3 reads CASSLQLRTEAFF. For the CDR3, the DNA is TGTGCCAGCAGCTTACAACTAAGGACTGAAGCTTTCTTT.

The genes are TRBV11-2 and TRBJ1-1; possibly TRBD1 for D (5 bases). CDR3 size: 15 residues. CDR1 and CDR2 from the germline V gene are SGHAT and FQNNGV. V was cut by 0 bases and J by 5 bases, with 13 bases left in between. The chain's CDR3 is CASSLEGAGNTEAFF. CDR3 DNA: TGTGCCAGCAGCTTAGAAGGGGCTGGGAATACTGAAGCTTTCTTT.

This rearrangement joins TRBV5-6 to TRBJ1-6, with TRBD1 as a possible D gene (5 bases). Trimming cost V 4 bases and J 0 bases, with 17 bases left between them. This CDR3 is 18 amino acids long. Germline CDR1 and CDR2: SGHDT and YYEEEE. In DNA form, the CDR3 reads TGTGCCAGCAGCCAATTTACAGGCCATAGCTCCTATAATTCACCCCTCCACTTT. Translating it yields CASSQFTGHSSYNSPLHF.

This clone was seen only once. V gene TRBV5-1 combines with J gene TRBJ1-2, with TRBD1 as a possible D gene (5 bases). V dropped 0 bases and J dropped 8 bases, with 14 bases sitting between them. The CDR3 covers 14 residues. Germline V gene data show CDR1 as SGHRS and CDR2 as YFSETQ. CDR3 DNA: TGCGCCAGCAGCTTGGAGGAGGGGTTGGGAGGCTACACCTTC. Its translation: CASSLEEGLGGYTF.

This clone was found once. The chain links TRBV6-2 or TRBV6-3 to TRBJ2-5, with TRBD1 matching over 10 bases. CDR1 and CDR2 from the germline V gene are MNHEY and SVGEGT. The CDR3 contains 16 residues. V dropped 5 bases and J dropped 2; count of bases not matched to a gene: 8. The CDR3 loop reads CASSRGTGVIQETQYF. In nucleotides, the CDR3 is TGTGCCAGCAGTCGCGGGACAGGGGTTATTCAAGAGACCCAGTACTTC.

This sequence joins TRBV29-1 and TRBJ2-7; 14 bases are shared with TRBD2. The CDR3 runs to 15 residues. V dropped 6 bases and J dropped 4; count of bases not matched to a gene: 8. Per the germline V gene, CDR1 is SQVTM and CDR2 is ANQGSEA. The CDR3 DNA follows: TGCAGCGTGTCCGGGACTAGCGGGAGTGTGTACGAGCAGTACTTC. Amino acid sequence: CSVSGTSGSVYEQYF.

The chain combines TRBV5-1 with TRBJ2-1; 8 nucleotides line up with TRBD2. The V gene end was trimmed by 4 bases and the J gene end by 5 bases; junction bases not matched to a gene: 14. CDR3 length: 17 amino acids. The V gene's germline CDR1 is SGHRS and CDR2 YFSETQ. The CDR3 DNA reads TGCGCCAGCAGCCCGGGACTAGTTTTTATAGGGAACAATGAGCAGTTCTTC. Translating it yields CASSPGLVFIGNNEQFF.

The rearrangement links TRBV30 to TRBJ2-5; TRBD2 might be the D (7 bases). Per germline, CDR1 GTSNPN and CDR2 SVGIG (reference sequence). The CDR3 runs to 14 residues. The CDR3 sequence is CALEGGGPQETQYF. The CDR3 nucleotides are TGTGCTCTGGAGGGGGGGGGCCCCCAAGAGACCCAGTACTTC.

This chain uses TRBV27 with TRBJ1-1, with a weak D call TRBD1 (6 bases). V was trimmed by 7 bases and J by 0 bases, leaving 9 bases between them. From germline, CDR1 is MNHEY and CDR2 SMNVEV (reference sequence). The CDR3 covers 13 residues. The chain's CDR3 is CASTGHMNTEAFF. The CDR3 DNA is TGTGCCAGCACGGGACACATGAACACTGAAGCTTTCTTT.

The sample holds one count of this clone. The CDR3 region is CASNRAGSTDTQYF. DNA for the CDR3: TGTGCCAGCAACCGAGCCGGGAGCACAGATACGCAGTATTTT. J is TRBJ2-3 and V is TRBV13, with D unclear. The CDR3 contains 14 residues. The V gene lost 7 bases and the J gene lost 0 bases, with 11 bases spanning the gap. Germline loops: CDR1 PRHDT, CDR2 FYEKMQ (reference sequence).

A single count supports this clone. The chain uses TRBV9 and TRBJ2-3, with D perhaps matching TRBD1 (7 bases). CDR1 is SGDLS, CDR2 YYNGEE, per germline. The CDR3 loop spans 15 amino acids. Trimming stripped 0 bases from V and 6 bases from J, with 14 bases between. CDR3 protein: CASSVGPGGQDTQYF. The CDR3 bases are TGTGCCAGCAGCGTAGGGCCAGGGGGGCAGGATACGCAGTATTTT. Together with reference TRBV9 and TRBJ2-3, the CDR3 gives the full variable domain: DSGVTQTPKHLITATGQRVTLRCSPRSGDLSVYWYQQSLDQGLQFLIQYYNGEERAKGNILERFSAQQFPDLHSELNLSSLELGDSALYFCASSVGPGGQDTQYFGPGTRLTVL.

The chain joins TRBV12-5 to TRBJ2-7; D not resolved. V was cut by 0 bases and J by 2 bases, with 5 bases left in between. The germline V gene encodes CDR1 LGHNT and CDR2 FRNRAP. The CDR3 is 13 amino acids. CDR3 DNA: TGTGCTAGTGGTTTGGTACTCACCTACGAGCAGTACTTC. Its protein is CASGLVLTYEQYF.